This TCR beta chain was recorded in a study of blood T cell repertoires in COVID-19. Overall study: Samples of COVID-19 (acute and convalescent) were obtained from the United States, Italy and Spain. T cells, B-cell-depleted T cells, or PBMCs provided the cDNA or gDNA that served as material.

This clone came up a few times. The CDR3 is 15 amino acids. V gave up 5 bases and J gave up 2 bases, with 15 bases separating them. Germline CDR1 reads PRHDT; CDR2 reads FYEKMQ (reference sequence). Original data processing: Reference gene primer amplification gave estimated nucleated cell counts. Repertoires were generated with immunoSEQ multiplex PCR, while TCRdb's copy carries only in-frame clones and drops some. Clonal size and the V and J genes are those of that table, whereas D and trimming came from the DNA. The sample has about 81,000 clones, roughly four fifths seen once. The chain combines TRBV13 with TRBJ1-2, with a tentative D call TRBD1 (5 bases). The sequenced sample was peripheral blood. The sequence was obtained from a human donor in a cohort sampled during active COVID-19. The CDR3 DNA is TGTGCCAGCAGCACCCGATCGGGGGGGAACTATGGCTACACCTTC. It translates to CASSTRSGGNYGYTF.